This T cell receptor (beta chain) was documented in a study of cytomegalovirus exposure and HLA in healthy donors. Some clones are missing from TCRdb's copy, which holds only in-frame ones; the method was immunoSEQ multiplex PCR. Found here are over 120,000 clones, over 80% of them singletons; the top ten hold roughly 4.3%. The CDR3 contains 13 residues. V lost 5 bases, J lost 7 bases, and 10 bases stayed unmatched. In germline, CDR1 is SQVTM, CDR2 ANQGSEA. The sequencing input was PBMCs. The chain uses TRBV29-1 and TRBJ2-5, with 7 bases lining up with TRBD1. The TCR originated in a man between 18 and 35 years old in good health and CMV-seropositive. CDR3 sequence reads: CSVRQGGEGTQYF. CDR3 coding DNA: TGCAGCGTTCGTCAAGGGGGCGAGGGGACCCAGTACTTC.